There are many counts of the clone carrying this TCR beta chain. Its antigen is unknown. This entry belongs to a study of blood T cells in healthy people across ages. Study findings and constraints: Estimates drawn from one million T cells were deemed to understate diversity.

It was roughly 10 milliliters of peripheral blood that were drawn from each donor. V lost 4 bases, J lost 6 bases, and 10 bases lay in between. This CDR3 spans 12 amino acids. It was with a sample-barcoded 5' primer and a J-beta primer mix that a second PCR of about 6 to 12 cycles was run. TCRdb passed the 5' RACE reads through MiXCR, listing each CDR3 protein once. The sample lists roughly 1.6 million distinct CDR3 sequences, about 35% occurring once. Specimen: blood. The TCR originated in a woman in her twenties or thirties in good health. The chain carries TRBV12-3 or TRBV12-4 and TRBJ2-7; D gene unclear. The DNA of the CDR3 is TGTGCCAGCAGTTCCGGCCTATTCGAGCAGTACTTC. Protein: CASSSGLFEQYF.